One sample yielded the 28 T cell receptor beta chains listed below, sequenced in a study of cytomegalovirus exposure and HLA in healthy donors. It was with 60 Vbeta and 13 Jbeta primers that the PCR ran. Clones were read by immunoSEQ multiplex PCR, and TCRdb kept only the in-frame ones, dropping some. The top ten hold around 3.3% of the sample, which has about 120,000 clones, 78% seen once. The sequenced sample was PBMCs. These receptors all stem from a woman in her thirties in good health and CMV-seropositive.

CDR3 coding DNA: TGTGCCAGCAGAGGACAGGGTCAAGAGACCCAGTACTTC. Residues: CASRGQGQETQYF. J is TRBJ2-5 and V is TRBV2; 8 bases are shared with TRBD1. The CDR3 has 13 residues. J gave up 2 bases and V 6 bases, and 2 bases lay outside the gene matches. Germline-derived CDR1 and CDR2 are SNHLY and FYNNEI.

V is TRBV7-3 and J is TRBJ2-1; unclear D gene. V was cut by 0 bases and J by 5 bases, with 8 bases left in between. Germline V lookup: CDR1 SGHTA, CDR2 FQGTGA. This CDR3 is built from 14 residues. CDR3 region: CASSLTRSNNEQFF. The CDR3 DNA is TGTGCCAGCAGCTTAACGCGGTCCAACAATGAGCAGTTCTTC.

The rearrangement joins TRBV13 to TRBJ2-1, with 7 positions matching TRBD2. The CDR3 totals 14 residues. The germline V gene has CDR1 PRHDT and CDR2 FYEKMQ (reference sequence). With V trimmed by 8 bases and J by 5 bases, 9 bases remained unmatched. CDR3 region: CASAFSRGNNEQFF. CDR3 nucleotides: TGTGCCAGCGCCTTTTCGCGGGGGAACAATGAGCAGTTCTTC. Using reference TRBV13 and TRBJ2-1 for the parts outside the CDR3, the full variable domain is AAGVIQSPRHLIKEKRETATLKCYPIPRHDTVYWYQQGPGQDPQFLISFYEKMQSDKGSIPDRFSAQQFSDYHSELNMSSLELGDSALYFCASAFSRGNNEQFFGPGTRLTVL.

V is TRBV29-1 and J is TRBJ2-5; 7 nucleotides agree with TRBD1. The CDR3 has 11 residues. Germline V gene data show CDR1 as SQVTM and CDR2 as ANQGSEA. After removal of 4 bases from V and 4 bases from J, the junction contained 0 bases not matched to a gene. This chain's CDR3 is CSVGQGETQYF. DNA of the CDR3: TGCAGCGTTGGACAGGGAGAGACCCAGTACTTC. The complete variable domain, with remaining parts taken from reference TRBV29-1 and TRBJ2-5, reads SAVISQKPSRDICQRGTSLTIQCQVDSQVTMMFWYRQQPGQSLTLIATANQGSEATYESGFVIDKFPISRPNLTFSTLTVSNMSPEDSSIYLCSVGQGETQYFGPGTRLLVL.

The rearrangement links TRBV9 to TRBJ1-4; D remains unclear. Looked up from germline, CDR1 is SGDLS and CDR2 is YYNGEE. The ends were cut back, 0 bases at V and 0 bases at J, with 3 bases in the middle. This CDR3 contains 14 residues. CDR3 in amino acids: CASSVEPTNEKLFF. In DNA form, the CDR3 reads TGTGCCAGCAGCGTAGAGCCAACTAATGAAAAACTGTTTTTT.

This chain links TRBV18 with TRBJ1-1; TRBD1 agrees at 8 bases. Germline lookup yields CDR1 KGHSH and CDR2 LQKENI. V lost 3 bases to trimming and J lost 1 base; unmatched junction nucleotides: 13. The CDR3 is 18 residues long. The CDR3 DNA reads TGTGCCAGCTCACCTCGCGTGCAGGGGGCAGGTGGGAACACTGAAGCTTTCTTT. This gives the protein CASSPRVQGAGGNTEAFF.

The count of this clone is one. The gene calls are TRBV9 and TRBJ2-3; 7 bases match TRBD2. The CDR3 sequence is 15 residues long. Germline V gene lookup returns CDR1 SGDLS and CDR2 YYNGEE. The trim removed 6 bases at V and 1 base at J, leaving 8 bases unmatched. For the CDR3, the DNA is TGTGCCAGCAACGGGCGGGGGTGGGGCACAGATACGCAGTATTTT. The encoded protein is CASNGRGWGTDTQYF.

The chain recombines TRBV6-5 with TRBJ1-5, with a tentative D call TRBD1 (6 bases). The germline CDR1 and CDR2 sequences are MNHEY and SVGAGI. V gave up 5 bases and J gave up 1 base, with 12 bases separating them. The CDR3 sequence is 15 residues long. For the CDR3, the DNA is TGTGCCAGCAGTCCCAGGACAGCAAGCAATCAGCCCCAGCATTTT. Its translation: CASSPRTASNQPQHF.

In DNA form, the CDR3 reads TGCGCCAGCAGCTTGGTGGCGGGGGGGGGCGAGACCCAGTACTTC. Its protein product is CASSLVAGGGETQYF. The chain uses TRBV5-1 and TRBJ2-5; TRBD2 matches at 9 bases. V lost 0 bases to trimming and J lost 5 bases; unmatched junction nucleotides: 5. The CDR3 consists of 15 residues. The germline V gene encodes CDR1 SGHRS and CDR2 YFSETQ.

This chain connects TRBV4-2 to TRBJ1-2; possible D gene TRBD1, 6 bases. With 4 bases removed from V and 4 bases from J, the gap between germline ends came to 16 bases. Germline assignment: CDR1 LGHNA and CDR2 YNFKEQ. CDR3 length: 15 residues. The CDR3, as DNA: TGTGCCAGCAGCCCCTCGGGGGGGCGCAGCTATGGCTACACCTTC. This codes for CASSPSGGRSYGYTF.

This clone was seen more than once but under ten times. V gene TRBV7-3 combines with J gene TRBJ2-1; TRBD2 matches 12 bases. The CDR3 is 14 residues long. Germline values: CDR1 SGHTA, CDR2 FQGTGA. Trimming removed 5 bases from V and 7 bases from J; junction bases left unmatched: 3. This chain's CDR3 is CASSLAGGLNEQFF. CDR3 nucleotides: TGTGCCAGCAGCCTAGCGGGGGGGCTGAATGAGCAGTTCTTC.

The gene calls are TRBV4-3 and TRBJ2-3, with 8 positions matching TRBD1. The germline CDR1 and CDR2 sequences are LGHNA and YSLEER. Trimming took 3 bases from V and 0 from J; bases not matched to a gene: 2. CDR3 length equals 15 residues. The chain's CDR3 is CASSQTGVSTDTQYF. The CDR3 DNA follows: TGCGCCAGCAGCCAGACAGGGGTTAGCACAGATACGCAGTATTTT.

The V and J genes are TRBV7-9 and TRBJ2-7, with TRBD1 as a possible D gene (7 bases). The CDR3 loop spans 15 amino acids. CDR1 and CDR2 (germline): SEHNR, FQNEAQ (reference sequence). V was cut by 7 bases and J by 5 bases, with 21 bases left in between. The DNA of the CDR3 is TGTGCCAGCACTCGCTCAGGGGGGCGAAGCGACGAGCAGTACTTC. Amino acids: CASTRSGGRSDEQYF.

V is TRBV4-1 and J is TRBJ2-6; D remains unclear. The CDR3 extends over 14 amino acids. CDR1 is MGHRA and CDR2 is YSYEKL in the germline V gene. The V gene lost 2 bases and the J gene lost 4 bases, with 6 bases spanning the gap. This chain's CDR3 is CASSQQEGANVLTF. As DNA, the CDR3 is TGCGCCAGCAGCCAACAAGAGGGGGCCAACGTCCTGACTTTC.

The rearrangement uses TRBV28 and TRBJ1-1, with D unresolved. Trimming cost V 4 bases and J 0 bases, with 9 bases left between them. Germline V CDR1 and CDR2: MDHEN, SYDVKM. The CDR3 consists of 14 residues. In DNA, the CDR3 is TGTGCCAGCAGTTCCCCCAACATGAACACTGAAGCTTTCTTT. Encoded protein: CASSSPNMNTEAFF.

This rearrangement joins TRBV9 to TRBJ2-2, with TRBD1 matching 7 bases. Germline values: CDR1 SGDLS, CDR2 YYNGEE. V shed 0 bases and J 0 bases; nucleotides not matched to a gene: 8. The CDR3 contains 18 residues. This CDR3 is CASSVASRGSANTGELFF. Here the CDR3 DNA reads TGTGCCAGCAGCGTAGCCAGCAGGGGGAGCGCGAACACCGGGGAGCTGTTTTTT.

This clone was seen just once. The chain combines TRBV27 with TRBJ2-3, with 15 positions matching TRBD2. The length of the CDR3 is 20 residues. V lost 4 bases, J lost 2 bases, and 13 bases stayed unmatched. Germline V gene sequence: CDR1 MNHEY, CDR2 SMNVEV (reference sequence). The CDR3 protein is CASSSAGTSGGTTFTDTQYF. Written as DNA, the CDR3 is TGTGCCAGCAGTTCAGCCGGGACTAGCGGGGGGACGACTTTCACAGATACGCAGTATTTT.

The chain is built from TRBV10-2 and TRBJ1-1; D remains ambiguous. CDR3 length equals 14 residues. CDR1 WSHSY and CDR2 SAAADI come from the germline V gene. V dropped 5 bases and J dropped 0 bases, with 10 bases sitting between them. CDR3 DNA: TGCGCCAGCAGTTCCGCGGGCATGAACACTGAAGCTTTCTTT. Translation gives CASSSAGMNTEAFF.

V gene TRBV9 combines with J gene TRBJ2-6; D perhaps matches TRBD1 (6 bases). The CDR3 extends over 15 amino acids. Trimming pared 3 bases from V and 2 bases from J, leaving 9 bases between. CDR1 and CDR2 from the germline V gene are SGDLS and YYNGEE. CDR3 protein: CASSATGTGANVLTF. The CDR3 coding sequence is TGTGCCAGCAGCGCAACAGGGACTGGGGCCAACGTCCTGACTTTC.

The chain uses TRBV12-5 and TRBJ2-2; maybe TRBD1 (6 bases). This CDR3 contains 13 residues. The V end lost 10 bases, the J end lost 1 base, and 10 bases lay between the germline ends. Germline lookup yields CDR1 LGHNT and CDR2 FRNRAP. The CDR3 nucleotides are TGTGCTACAGGGGCGCTGAACACCGGGGAGCTGTTTTTT. It codes for CATGALNTGELFF.

Notes on this clone: Other nucleotide sequences in the sample specify the same CDR3. The rearrangement links TRBV2 to TRBJ2-7; a weak D match, TRBD2 (7 bases). Deletions cut 0 bases from V and 5 bases from J, with 11 bases between. This CDR3 is 14 amino acids long. Germline V gene data show CDR1 as SNHLY and CDR2 as FYNNEI. The CDR3 loop reads CASSEAGGAHEQYF. DNA of the CDR3: TGTGCCAGCAGTGAAGCTGGGGGGGCCCACGAGCAGTACTTC.

J is TRBJ2-5 and V is TRBV4-1, with 12 bases matching TRBD2. V dropped 4 bases and J dropped 5; count of bases not matched to a gene: 14. The germline V gene has CDR1 MGHRA and CDR2 YSYEKL. The CDR3 length is 18 residues. The CDR3: CASSPLASGGAGRETQYF. CDR3 nucleotide sequence: TGCGCCAGCAGCCCTTTGGCTAGCGGGGGGGCGGGTCGTGAGACCCAGTACTTC.

In its sample, this clone was seen a few times. The V call is TRBV28, the J call TRBJ1-2, with 8 nucleotides matching TRBD1. The CDR3 totals 13 residues. CDR1 MDHEN and CDR2 SYDVKM come from the germline V gene. The J segment lost 7 bases and the V segment lost 3 bases, leaving 4 bases of the junction unmatched. The DNA of the CDR3 is TGTGCCAGCAGTTTTCAGGGGGCCCGTGGCTACACCTTC. It codes for CASSFQGARGYTF.

The chain recombines TRBV6-1 with TRBJ2-3; 8 bases line up with TRBD2. With 4 bases clipped from V and 1 base from J, the junction kept 4 bases outside the gene matches. Looked up from germline, CDR1 is MNHNS and CDR2 is SASEGT. This CDR3 spans 15 amino acids. CDR3 region: CASSGRGVGTDTQYF. The CDR3 DNA sequence: TGTGCCAGCAGTGGGCGGGGGGTCGGCACAGATACGCAGTATTTT.

The chain is built from TRBV27 and TRBJ2-2; 10 bases match TRBD1. The length of the CDR3 is 15 residues. Trimming at V came to 6 bases and at J to 3 bases, leaving 4 bases not matched to a gene. Germline-derived CDR1 and CDR2 are MNHEY and SMNVEV (reference sequence). CDR3 in amino acids: CASRLGQGDTGELFF. The CDR3 region has the DNA TGTGCCAGCAGACTTGGACAGGGGGACACCGGGGAGCTGTTTTTT.

This clone appeared once. A junction boundary mismatches the germline segment, possibly from a read error. The chain links TRBV7-9 to TRBJ2-1; D is undetermined. Germline CDR1 reads SEHNR; CDR2 reads FQNEAQ (reference sequence). The CDR3 sequence is 13 residues long. CDR3 nucleotides: TGTTCCAGCAGCCCCGCGGTCGGCAATGAGCAGTTCTTC. Translation: CSSSPAVGNEQFF.

V gene TRBV6-1 combines with J gene TRBJ1-6; a possible D gene is TRBD1 (5 bases). With 2 bases removed from V and 0 bases from J, the gap between germline ends came to 14 bases. Germline V gene data show CDR1 as MNHNS and CDR2 as SASEGT. CDR3 size: 18 residues. CDR3 nucleotides: TGTGCCAGCAGTGAATATCAGGGAATCGGCTCCTATAATTCACCCCTCCACTTT. Protein product: CASSEYQGIGSYNSPLHF.

This chain links TRBV19 with TRBJ1-1; 7 bases line up with TRBD1. This CDR3 is 13 amino acids long. Per germline, CDR1 LNHDA and CDR2 SQIVND (reference sequence). V lost 10 bases to trimming and J lost 0 bases; unmatched junction nucleotides: 5. The CDR3 sequence is CATSQGVNTEAFF. The CDR3, as DNA: TGTGCCACCTCCCAGGGGGTGAACACTGAAGCTTTCTTT.